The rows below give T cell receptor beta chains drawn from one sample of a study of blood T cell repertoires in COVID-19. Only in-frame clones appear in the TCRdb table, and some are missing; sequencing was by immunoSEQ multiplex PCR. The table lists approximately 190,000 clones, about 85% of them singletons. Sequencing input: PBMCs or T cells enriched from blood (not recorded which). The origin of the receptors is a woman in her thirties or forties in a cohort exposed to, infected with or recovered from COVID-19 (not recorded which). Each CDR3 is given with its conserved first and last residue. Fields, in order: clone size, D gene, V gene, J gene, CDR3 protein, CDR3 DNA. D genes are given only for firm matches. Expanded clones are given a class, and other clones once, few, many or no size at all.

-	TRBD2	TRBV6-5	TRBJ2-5	CASRWGGTQYF	TGTGCCAGCAGGTGGGGGGGGACCCAGTACTTC
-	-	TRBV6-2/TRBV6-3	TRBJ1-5	CASSGRLSDYSNQPQHF	TGTGCCAGCAGTGGGAGACTCTCGGATTATAGCAATCAGCCCCAGCATTTT
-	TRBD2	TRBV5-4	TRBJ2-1	CASSLTSGSPYNEQFF	TGTGCCAGCAGTCTTACTAGCGGGAGCCCCTACAATGAGCAGTTCTTC
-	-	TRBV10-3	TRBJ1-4	CATRRGSGEKLFF	TGTGCCACCCGTCGGGGGTCGGGGGAAAAACTGTTTTTT
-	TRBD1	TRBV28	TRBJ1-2	CASSLGRGDYGYTF	TGTGCCAGCAGTTTAGGCAGGGGGGACTATGGCTACACCTTC
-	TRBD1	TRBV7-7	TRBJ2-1	CASSLEGVDRGPYNEQFF	TGTGCCAGCAGCTTAGAGGGAGTTGACAGGGGCCCCTACAATGAGCAGTTCTTC
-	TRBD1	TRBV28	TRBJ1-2	CASNRGQEINYGYTF	TGTGCCAGCAATAGAGGACAGGAGATTAACTATGGCTACACCTTC
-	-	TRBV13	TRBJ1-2	CASSFFDSPNYGYTF	TGTGCCAGCAGCTTCTTCGACAGTCCTAACTATGGCTACACCTTC
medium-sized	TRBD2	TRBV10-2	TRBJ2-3	CASAQMSGGNTDTQYF	TGCGCCAGCGCCCAGATGAGCGGGGGAAACACAGATACGCAGTATTTT
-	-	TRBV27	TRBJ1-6	CASSLLNSPLHF	TGTGCCAGCAGTTTATTAAATTCACCCCTCCACTTT
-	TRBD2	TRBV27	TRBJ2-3	CASSVGTSGTFSTDTQYF	TGTGCCAGCAGTGTAGGGACTAGCGGGACTTTCAGCACAGATACGCAGTATTTT
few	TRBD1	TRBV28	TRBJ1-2	CASRSGQLNYGYTF	TGTGCCAGCAGGTCGGGACAGCTTAACTATGGCTACACCTTC
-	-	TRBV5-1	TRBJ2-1	CASSLEGDTYNEQFF	TGCGCCAGCAGCTTGGAGGGGGACACTTACAATGAGCAGTTCTTC
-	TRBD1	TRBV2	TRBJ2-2	CASSDPDRVRSGELFF	TGTGCCAGCAGTGATCCGGACAGGGTACGGTCCGGGGAGCTGTTTTTT
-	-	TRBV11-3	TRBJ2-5	CASSPNQETQYF	TGTGCCAGCAGCCCTAACCAAGAGACCCAGTACTTC
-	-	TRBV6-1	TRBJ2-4	CASSEQLLYQNIQYF	TGTGCCAGCAGTGAACAGCTACTATACCAAAACATTCAGTACTTC
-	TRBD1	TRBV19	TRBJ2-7	CATDRGQGFNEQYF	TGTGCCACGGACCGCGGACAGGGTTTCAACGAGCAGTACTTC
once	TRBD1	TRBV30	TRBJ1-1	CASTTGRTEAFF	TGTGCCTCCACGACAGGGAGGACTGAAGCTTTCTTT
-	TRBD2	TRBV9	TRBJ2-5	CASSPGLAGPQETQYF	TGTGCCAGCAGCCCGGGACTAGCGGGACCTCAAGAGACCCAGTACTTC
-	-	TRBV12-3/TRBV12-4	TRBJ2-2	CASSTSTRELFF	TGTGCCAGCAGTACAAGCACTAGGGAGCTGTTTTTT
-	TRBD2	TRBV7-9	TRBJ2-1	CASSPPREVNEQFF	TGTGCCAGCAGCCCTCCACGGGAGGTTAATGAGCAGTTCTTC
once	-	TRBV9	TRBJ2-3	CASSHNFDREFTDTQYF	TGTGCCAGCAGCCACAACTTTGATCGGGAGTTCACAGATACGCAGTATTTT
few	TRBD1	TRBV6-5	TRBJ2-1	CASRAGGPPYNEQFF	TGTGCCAGCAGGGCAGGGGGACCCCCCTACAATGAGCAGTTCTTC
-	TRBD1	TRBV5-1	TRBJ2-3	CASSPTGGGNADTQYF	TGCGCCAGCAGCCCTACAGGGGGCGGAAACGCAGATACGCAGTATTTT
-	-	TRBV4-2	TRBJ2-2	CASSQAGEAGELFF	TGTGCCAGCAGCCAAGCCGGAGAGGCCGGGGAGCTGTTTTTT
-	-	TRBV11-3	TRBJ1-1	CASSLEGSEAFF	TGTGCCAGCAGCTTAGAAGGGAGTGAAGCTTTCTTT
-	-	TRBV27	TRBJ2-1	CASQGYSYNEQFF	TGTGCCAGCCAGGGGTACTCCTACAATGAGCAGTTCTTC
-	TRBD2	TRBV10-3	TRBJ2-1	CAISESGRESYNEQFF	TGTGCCATCAGTGAGAGCGGGAGGGAATCCTACAATGAGCAGTTCTTC
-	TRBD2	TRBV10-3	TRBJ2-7	CAMSGSAHEQYF	TGTGCCATGAGCGGGAGTGCCCACGAGCAGTACTTC
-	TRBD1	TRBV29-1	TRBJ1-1	CSVQQGANTEAFF	TGCAGCGTTCAACAGGGGGCCAACACTGAAGCTTTCTTT
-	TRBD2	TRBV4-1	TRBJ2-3	CASSQDGGTSGGASTDTQYF	TGCGCCAGCAGCCAAGATGGGGGCACTAGCGGGGGAGCGAGCACAGATACGCAGTATTTT
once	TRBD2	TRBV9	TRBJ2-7	CASSPGFGSGRREQYF	TGTGCCAGCAGCCCCGGATTTGGTAGCGGGAGGAGGGAGCAGTACTTC
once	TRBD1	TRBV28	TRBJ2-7	CASSLWDRELSYEQYF	TGTGCCAGCAGTTTATGGGACAGGGAACTTTCCTACGAGCAGTACTTC
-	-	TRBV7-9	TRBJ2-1	CASSLESNEQFF	TGTGCCAGCAGCTTAGAGAGCAATGAGCAGTTCTTC
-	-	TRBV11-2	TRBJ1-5	CASSPTGHNQPQHF	TGTGCCAGCAGCCCAACAGGGCACAATCAGCCCCAGCATTTT
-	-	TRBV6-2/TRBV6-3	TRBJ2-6	CASSYSSGAAGANVLTF	TGTGCCAGCAGTTATTCGTCAGGGGCGGCCGGGGCCAACGTCCTGACTTTC
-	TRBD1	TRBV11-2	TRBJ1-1	CASSHGQGDTEAFF	TGTGCCAGCAGCCACGGACAGGGCGACACTGAAGCTTTCTTT
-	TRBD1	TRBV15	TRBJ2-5	CATSRGDRGNQETQYF	TGTGCCACCAGCAGGGGGGACAGGGGAAACCAAGAGACCCAGTACTTC
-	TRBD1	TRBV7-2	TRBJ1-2	CASSSEQGVNYGYTF	TGTGCCAGCAGCTCCGAACAGGGGGTGAACTATGGCTACACCTTC
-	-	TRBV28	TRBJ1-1	CASSLNGGSYTEAFF	TGTGCCAGCAGTTTAAATGGGGGCTCGTACACTGAAGCTTTCTTT
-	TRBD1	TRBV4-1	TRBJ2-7	CASSLRGTGGSYEQYF	TGCGCCAGCAGCCTTCGGGGTACAGGGGGCTCCTACGAGCAGTACTTC
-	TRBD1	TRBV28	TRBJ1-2	CATGGANYGYTF	TGTGCCACAGGGGGTGCTAACTATGGCTACACCTTC
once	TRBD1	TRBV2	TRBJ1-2	CASTFGQGNYGYTF	TGTGCCAGCACTTTTGGACAGGGAAACTATGGCTACACCTTC
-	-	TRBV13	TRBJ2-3	CASSLAGGRDTSTDTQYF	TGTGCCAGCAGCTTAGCGGGGGGCCGGGATACTAGCACAGATACGCAGTATTTT
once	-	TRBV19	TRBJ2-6	CASSIGHRSSGANVLTF	TGTGCCAGTAGTATAGGCCACAGAAGCTCTGGGGCCAACGTCCTGACTTTC
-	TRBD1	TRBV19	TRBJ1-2	CASSILGQGAYGYTF	TGTGCCAGTAGTATTTTGGGACAGGGGGCTTATGGCTACACCTTC
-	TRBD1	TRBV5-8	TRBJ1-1	CASSSTGGLAEAFF	TGTGCCAGCAGCTCAACAGGGGGCTTGGCTGAAGCTTTCTTT
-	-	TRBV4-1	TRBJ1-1	CASSQGQGGNTEAFF	TGCGCCAGCAGCCAAGGTCAGGGTGGGAACACTGAAGCTTTCTTT
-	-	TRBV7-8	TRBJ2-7	CASAGERRISYEQYF	TGTGCCAGCGCCGGGGAAAGGCGGATCTCCTACGAGCAGTACTTC
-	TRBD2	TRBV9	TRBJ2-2	CASSVASGSQNTGELFF	TGTGCCAGCAGCGTAGCTAGCGGGAGTCAAAACACCGGGGAGCTGTTTTTT
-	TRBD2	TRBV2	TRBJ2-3	CASSEGTSGGTDTQYF	TGTGCCAGCAGTGAAGGGACTAGCGGGGGCACAGATACGCAGTATTTT
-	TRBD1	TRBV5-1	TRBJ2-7	CASSWDREPHEQYF	TGCGCCAGCAGCTGGGACAGGGAGCCCCACGAGCAGTACTTC
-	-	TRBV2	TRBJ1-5	CASRDRAANQPQHF	TGTGCCAGCAGGGACAGAGCCGCCAATCAGCCCCAGCATTTT
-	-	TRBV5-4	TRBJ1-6	CASSLLSSPLHF	TGTGCCAGCAGCTTGCTATCTTCACCCCTCCACTTT
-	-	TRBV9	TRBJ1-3	CASSVGGADGNTIYF	TGTGCCAGCAGCGTTGGGGGGGCGGATGGAAACACCATATATTTT
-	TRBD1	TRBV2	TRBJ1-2	CASRDREGDNGYTF	TGTGCCAGCAGGGACAGGGAAGGGGACAATGGCTACACCTTC
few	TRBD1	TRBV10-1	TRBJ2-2	CASTMGQGAANGELFF	TGCGCCAGCACCATGGGACAGGGAGCTGCTAACGGGGAGCTGTTTTTT
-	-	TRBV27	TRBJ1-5	CASGASSNQPQHF	TGTGCCAGCGGGGCCTCCTCAAATCAGCCCCAGCATTTT